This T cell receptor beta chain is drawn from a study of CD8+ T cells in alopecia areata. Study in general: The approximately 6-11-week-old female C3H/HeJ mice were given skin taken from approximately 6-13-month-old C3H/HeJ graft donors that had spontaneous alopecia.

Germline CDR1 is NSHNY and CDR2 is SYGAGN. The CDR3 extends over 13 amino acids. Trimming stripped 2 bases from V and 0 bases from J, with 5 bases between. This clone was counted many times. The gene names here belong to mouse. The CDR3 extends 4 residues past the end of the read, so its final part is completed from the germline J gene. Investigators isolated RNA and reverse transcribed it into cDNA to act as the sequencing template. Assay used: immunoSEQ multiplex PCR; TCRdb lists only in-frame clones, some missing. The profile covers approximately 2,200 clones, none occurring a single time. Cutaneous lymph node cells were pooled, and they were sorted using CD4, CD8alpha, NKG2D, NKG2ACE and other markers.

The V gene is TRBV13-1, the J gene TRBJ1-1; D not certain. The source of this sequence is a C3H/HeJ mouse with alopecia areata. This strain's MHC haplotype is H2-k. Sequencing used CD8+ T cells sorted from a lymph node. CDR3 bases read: TGTGCCAGCAGTGAATTTGCAAACACA. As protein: CASSEFANT. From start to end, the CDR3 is CASSEFANTEVFF.